This T cell receptor (beta chain) was recorded in a study of T cells in localized non-small cell lung cancer. Only in-frame clones appear in the TCRdb table, and some are missing; sequencing was by immunoSEQ multiplex PCR. The data show roughly 77,000 clones, more than 75% seen once. CDR1 and CDR2 (germline): SEHNR, FQNEAQ (reference sequence). Between the trimmed V and J ends, which lost 5 bases and 2 bases, there was a span of 19 bases. The CDR3 runs 16 residues. Specimen: peripheral blood, collected before any cancer treatment. This receptor was taken from a woman between 40 and 69 years old with stage I squamous cell lung carcinoma. The chain has TRBV7-9 and TRBJ2-7; TRBD1 or TRBD2 may be the D gene (5 bases each). The CDR3 loop is CASSPYGAGYTYEQYF. The CDR3, as DNA: TGTGCCAGCAGCCCCTACGGGGCAGGTTATACCTACGAGCAGTACTTC.